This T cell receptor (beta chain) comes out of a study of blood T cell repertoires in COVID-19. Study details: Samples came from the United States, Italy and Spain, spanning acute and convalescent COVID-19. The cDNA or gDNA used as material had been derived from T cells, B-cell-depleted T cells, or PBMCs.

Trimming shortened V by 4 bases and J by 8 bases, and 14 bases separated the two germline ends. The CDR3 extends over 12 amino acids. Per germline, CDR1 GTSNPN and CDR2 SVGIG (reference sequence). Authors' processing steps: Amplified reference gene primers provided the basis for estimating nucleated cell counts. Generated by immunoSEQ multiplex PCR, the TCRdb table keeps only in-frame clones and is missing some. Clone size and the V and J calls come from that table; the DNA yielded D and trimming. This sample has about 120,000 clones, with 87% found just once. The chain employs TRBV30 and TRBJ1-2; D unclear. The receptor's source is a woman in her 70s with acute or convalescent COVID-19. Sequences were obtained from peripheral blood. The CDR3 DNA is TGTGCCTGGACCGTCATTGCGGGGGGCTACACCTTC. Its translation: CAWTVIAGGYTF.